This is a list of T cell receptor beta chains from one sample in a study of graft-versus-host responses after intestinal transplantation. Here immunoSEQ multiplex PCR was the method, and the copy in TCRdb shows in-frame clones only, minus some. The profile shows about 43,000 clones, approximately 94% of them singletons. Sequencing was performed on PBMCs, taken approximately 360 days after intestinal transplant. Receptors were obtained from a human patient who received an intestinal transplant, so some T cells may come from the graft donor. The CDR3 runs from the conserved cysteine through the conserved F or W. D genes are given only for firm matches. Some rows mark clone size as missing; the rest say once, few, many or name a class of expanded clone.

D | size | J | V | CDR3 | DNA
TRBD1 | few | TRBJ2-2 | TRBV9 | CASSVVGGTGDLEELFF | TGTGCCAGCAGCGTAGTGGGGGGGACAGGGGATCTGGAGGAGCTGTTTTTT
. | . | TRBJ1-1 | TRBV21-1 | CASTRIPGTEAFF | TGTGCCAGCACCCGGATCCCGGGCACTGAAGCTTTCTTT
. | . | TRBJ2-3 | TRBV5-1 | CASSTGPLNEDTQYF | TGCGCCAGCAGCACCGGGCCCCTGAATGAAGATACGCAGTATTTT
. | . | TRBJ1-2 | TRBV5-4 | CASSLLGRLANYGYTF | TGTGCCAGCAGCTTGCTTGGCCGGCTAGCTAACTATGGCTACACCTTC
. | . | TRBJ2-7 | TRBV5-6 | CASSLGGYEQYF | TGTGCCAGCAGCTTGGGGGGTTACGAGCAGTACTTC
. | . | TRBJ2-2 | TRBV5-5 | CASSRRVEELFF | TGTGCCAGCAGCCGAAGGGTTGAGGAGCTGTTTTTT
. | . | TRBJ2-5 | TRBV18 | CASSFRETQYF | TGTGCCAGCTCGTTCCGAGAGACCCAGTACTTC
. | . | TRBJ2-5 | TRBV4-1 | CASSQGIEALGETQYF | TGCGCCAGCAGCCAAGGGATCGAAGCCTTAGGAGAGACCCAGTACTTC
TRBD2 | once | TRBJ2-3 | TRBV5-4 | CASSLGLAGVGTDTQYF | TGTGCCAGCAGCTTGGGACTAGCGGGAGTTGGCACAGATACGCAGTATTTT
TRBD2 | . | TRBJ2-3 | TRBV5-1 | CASSIAGGTGDTQYF | TGCGCCAGCAGCATAGCGGGAGGGACTGGAGATACGCAGTATTTT
. | . | TRBJ2-7 | TRBV7-9 | CASSLSLWGTYEQYF | TGTGCCAGCAGCTTATCATTGTGGGGTACCTACGAGCAGTACTTC
TRBD1 | . | TRBJ1-5 | TRBV4-1 | CASQGQGADQPQHF | TGCGCCAGCCAGGGACAGGGGGCCGATCAGCCCCAGCATTTT
. | . | TRBJ2-3 | TRBV7-9 | CASSLAFDREEMDTQYF | TGTGCCAGCAGCTTAGCTTTCGACAGGGAGGAGATGGATACGCAGTATTTT
TRBD2 | . | TRBJ2-7 | TRBV9 | CASSPHPGGVPYEQYF | TGTGCCAGCAGCCCCCATCCCGGGGGGGTTCCCTACGAGCAGTACTTC
TRBD2 | once | TRBJ2-1 | TRBV2 | CASSGLAGGHNEQFF | TGTGCCAGCAGTGGGCTAGCGGGGGGGCACAATGAGCAGTTCTTC
. | . | TRBJ2-1 | TRBV19 | CASSIGPGPLLGQFF | TGTGCCAGTAGTATAGGTCCGGGACCCCTCCTCGGGCAGTTCTTC
. | . | TRBJ2-1 | TRBV9 | CASSVGDGALYEQFF | TGTGCCAGCAGCGTAGGAGACGGGGCCCTCTATGAGCAGTTCTTC
TRBD1 | once | TRBJ2-7 | TRBV11-2 | CASRGQGKVFYEQYF | TGTGCCAGCAGGGGACAGGGGAAGGTGTTTTACGAGCAGTACTTC
. | . | TRBJ1-5 | TRBV30 | CAWSPGPCINQPQHF | TGTGCCTGGAGTCCGGGGCCCTGTATCAATCAGCCCCAGCATTTT
. | . | TRBJ1-2 | TRBV28 | CASSAPSESNYGYTF | TGTGCCAGCAGCGCCCCTAGTGAGTCTAACTATGGCTACACCTTC
. | . | TRBJ1-5 | TRBV6-5 | CASRPADQPQHF | TGTGCCAGCAGGCCTGCGGATCAGCCCCAGCATTTT
. | . | TRBJ1-6 | TRBV7-6 | CASSPGQFISYNSPLHF | TGTGCCAGCAGCCCCGGACAGTTTATTTCCTATAATTCACCCCTCCACTTT
. | . | TRBJ2-7 | TRBV10-3 | CAISQGADYEQYF | TGTGCCATCAGCCAAGGGGCCGACTACGAGCAGTACTTC
TRBD2 | . | TRBJ2-3 | TRBV15 | CATSKGTSGSLDTQYF | TGTGCCACCAGCAAAGGGACTAGCGGGAGTTTAGATACGCAGTATTTT
. | . | TRBJ2-5 | TRBV5-1 | CASSLNSGARNF | TGCGCCAGCAGCTTGAATTCCGGGGCGAGGAACTTC